A selection of T cell receptor beta chains follows, all from one sample in a study of cytomegalovirus exposure and HLA in healthy donors. Clones were sequenced by immunoSEQ multiplex PCR, and TCRdb holds only the in-frame ones, with some missing. The table has roughly 200,000 clones, 85% seen once. Sample: PBMCs. Source of these receptors: a woman between 50 and 59 years old in good health and CMV-seronegative. Both conserved end residues are part of each CDR3. The order of the fields is V gene, J gene, clone size, D gene, CDR3 DNA, CDR3 protein. D genes are given only for firm matches. Some rows mark clone size as missing; the rest say once, few, many or name a class of expanded clone.

TRBV19	TRBJ2-7	.	TRBD1	TGTGCCAGTAGTATAAGAACAGGGGCCTTATCGGACGAGCAGTACTTC	CASSIRTGALSDEQYF
TRBV5-4	TRBJ2-7	once	TRBD2	TGTGCCAGCAGCTTGGACCTACTAGCGGGGAGCTACGAGCAGTACTTC	CASSLDLLAGSYEQYF
TRBV27	TRBJ2-7	.	TRBD1	TGTGCCAGCAGTTCTGACAGGGGCCCCTCCTACGAGCAGTACTTC	CASSSDRGPSYEQYF
TRBV5-1	TRBJ1-2	.	.	TGCGCCAGCAGCTTGGATAACAGCGGACCCTACACCTTC	CASSLDNSGPYTF
TRBV11-3	TRBJ2-5	.	TRBD1	TGTGCCAGCAGCTCGAGGACAGGCCCCCAAGAGACCCAGTACTTC	CASSSRTGPQETQYF
TRBV5-4	TRBJ2-7	.	.	TGTGCCAGCAGCTCCGTCGCGGGGGAGCAGTACTTC	CASSSVAGEQYF
TRBV28	TRBJ1-5	.	.	TGTGCCAGCAGCCACGGCGGACTGAGACCCAATCAGCCCCAGCATTTT	CASSHGGLRPNQPQHF
TRBV5-1	TRBJ2-7	.	.	TGCGCCAGCAGCCCGGACTCGCCTCCCTACGAGCAGTACTTC	CASSPDSPPYEQYF
TRBV6-5	TRBJ2-1	.	.	TGTGCCAGCAGTTACTTGGACAGCTCCTACAATGAGCAGTTCTTC	CASSYLDSSYNEQFF
TRBV30	TRBJ2-5	.	TRBD1	TGTGCCTGGAGTGTACCTGGAAGACAGGGGAGGGAGACCCAGTACTTC	CAWSVPGRQGRETQYF
TRBV7-3	TRBJ2-3	.	TRBD2	TGTGCCAGCAGCCCCCCGGGCGGGAGGGGGTTGGATACGCAGTATTTT	CASSPPGGRGLDTQYF
TRBV6-1	TRBJ2-3	.	.	TGTGCCAGCACCCCAGGGCATGCAGATACGCAGTATTTT	CASTPGHADTQYF
TRBV10-3	TRBJ1-5	.	.	TGTGCCATCAGTGAGTCTCAAACCGCGATGCCCCAGCATTTT	CAISESQTAMPQHF
TRBV30	TRBJ2-3	.	TRBD2	TGTGCCTGGAGCCGACTAGCGGGAGGGGGGACAGATACGCAGTATTTT	CAWSRLAGGGTDTQYF
TRBV10-3	TRBJ2-5	.	TRBD2	TGTGCCATCAGTGAACGAGCGGGACGTTATGGGGAGCAGTACTTC	CAISERAGRYGEQYF
TRBV5-8	TRBJ2-4	.	.	TGTGCCAGCAGCCGTGCCCGGTCACCCAAAAACATTCAGTACTTC	CASSRARSPKNIQYF
TRBV5-4	TRBJ1-3	.	.	TGTGCCAGCAGCTTGGATAGGTCTAGCTCTGGAAACACCATATATTTT	CASSLDRSSSGNTIYF
TRBV28	TRBJ2-1	.	TRBD2	TGTGCCAGCAGTTCGGGGGAGGGCTCCTACAATGAGCAGTTCTTC	CASSSGEGSYNEQFF
TRBV7-8	TRBJ2-7	.	TRBD1	TGTGCCAGCAGCTTCCCGACAGGGGCCGCCTACGAGCAGTACTTC	CASSFPTGAAYEQYF
TRBV5-1	TRBJ2-2	.	TRBD1	TGCGCCAGCAGCTCCCACAGGGGGCCGGGCGGGGAGCTGTTTTTT	CASSSHRGPGGELFF
TRBV27	TRBJ2-7	.	.	TGTGCCGTAGGCGGGGGCAGCTCCTACGAGCAGTACTTC	CAVGGGSSYEQYF
TRBV2	TRBJ2-2	.	.	TGTGCCAGCAGGGACTACTCGACCGGGGAGCTGTTTTTT	CASRDYSTGELFF
TRBV28	TRBJ2-3	.	.	TGTGCCAGCAGCCGCCGTTCAGTGTGGACTAGCACAGATACGCAGTATTTT	CASSRRSVWTSTDTQYF
TRBV27	TRBJ2-7	.	TRBD2	TGTGCCAGCAGCTTCCTCAGCGGGGACTACGAGCAGTACTTC	CASSFLSGDYEQYF
TRBV15	TRBJ2-1	.	.	TGTGCCACCAGCAGAGCCAACGCCCCCTCGGGTGAGCAGTTCTTC	CATSRANAPSGEQFF
TRBV7-9	TRBJ2-1	.	.	TGTGCCAGCAGCTTATCAGGGAATGAGCAGTTCTTC	CASSLSGNEQFF
TRBV28	TRBJ2-5	.	.	TGTGCCAGCAGTTTAGTAGCTCAAGAGACCCAGTACTTC	CASSLVAQETQYF
TRBV2	TRBJ1-5	.	TRBD1	TGTGCCAGCAGCGCGAACAGGGGAAGTGGACAGCCCCAGCATTTT	CASSANRGSGQPQHF
TRBV15	TRBJ1-4	.	.	TGTGCCACCAGCAGATCAGGGAGGACTAATGAAAAACTGTTTTTT	CATSRSGRTNEKLFF
TRBV18	TRBJ2-1	.	TRBD2	TGTGCCAGCTCGCCAACTAGCGGACACTCCTACAATGAGCAGTTCTTC	CASSPTSGHSYNEQFF
TRBV18	TRBJ2-6	.	TRBD1	TGTGCCAGCTCACCTACAGGGGTGAGCTCTGGGGCCAACGTCCTGACTTTC	CASSPTGVSSGANVLTF
TRBV5-6	TRBJ2-7	few	TRBD1	TGTGCCAGCACCTTCGGACAGGGGTACTCCTACGAGCAGTACTTC	CASTFGQGYSYEQYF
TRBV28	TRBJ2-1	.	TRBD2	TGTGCCAGCAGTCGACCGTTGGCGGGGGGAGGGAATGAGCAGTTCTTC	CASSRPLAGGGNEQFF
TRBV5-1	TRBJ1-1	.	.	TGCGCCAGCAGCTGGGGGGGGTTTGGGACTGAAGCTTTCTTT	CASSWGGFGTEAFF
TRBV7-6	TRBJ2-3	.	.	TGTGCCAGCAGCTTAGCTAACACAGATACGCAGTATTTT	CASSLANTDTQYF
TRBV28	TRBJ1-5	.	.	TGTGCCACCGGTCCCGCCGGGGTCCATCAGCCCCAGCATTTT	CATGPAGVHQPQHF
TRBV29-1	TRBJ2-3	.	.	TGCAGCGTTGTTGGGCACAGGGCAGATACGCAGTATTTT	CSVVGHRADTQYF
TRBV18	TRBJ2-7	.	TRBD2	TGTGCCAGCTCACCCCCCTCAGCGGGAGCCTCCTACGAGCAGTACTTC	CASSPPSAGASYEQYF
TRBV5-8	TRBJ2-1	.	TRBD2	TGTGCCAGCAGCTTCCTCCGTGGGGGGAGGGCCTCCTACAATGAGCAGTTCTTC	CASSFLRGGRASYNEQFF
TRBV6-5	TRBJ2-7	.	TRBD2	TGTGCCAGCAGGCCCCCCGGGGGGAAATCCTACGAGCAGTACTTC	CASRPPGGKSYEQYF
TRBV14	TRBJ2-1	few	.	TGTGCCAGCAGCCGGACAGTCCCTTCGGGGAATGAGCAGTTCTTC	CASSRTVPSGNEQFF
TRBV18	TRBJ2-1	.	.	TGTGCCAGCTCACCCGGGCGAAACAGGTGGGACAATGAGCAGTTCTTC	CASSPGRNRWDNEQFF
TRBV15	TRBJ2-1	.	TRBD2	TGTGCCACAGGGGCCAGCGGGAGTTACAATGAGCAGTTCTTC	CATGASGSYNEQFF
TRBV5-4	TRBJ2-7	few	.	TGTGCCAGCAGCTTGGGAGTGAGCGAGCAGTACTTC	CASSLGVSEQYF
TRBV15	TRBJ2-3	.	.	TGTGCCACCAGCAGAGATAACGGTCACGAAGAGGAGTATTTT	CATSRDNGHEEEYF
TRBV7-9	TRBJ2-7	.	.	TGTGCCAGCAGCTTAGCGCGAGAGCAGTACTTC	CASSLAREQYF
TRBV5-1	TRBJ1-2	.	TRBD1	TGCGCCAGCGCCGGGGCAGCTTGGGGCGGACAGGGGGCTGAGTACACCTTC	CASAGAAWGGQGAEYTF
TRBV28	TRBJ2-7	.	TRBD1	TGTGCCAGCAGTTTGGGGGACAGCTACGAGCAGTACTTC	CASSLGDSYEQYF
TRBV28	TRBJ2-1	.	.	TGTGCCAGCGCGGCCGCTTACAATGAGCAGTTCTTC	CASAAAYNEQFF
TRBV9	TRBJ2-7	.	TRBD2	TGTGCCAGCAGCGCGGGGGGGGTGGCGACTAGCGGATACGAGCAGTACTTC	CASSAGGVATSGYEQYF
TRBV6-1	TRBJ2-3	.	TRBD2	TGTGCCAGCAGTGGTTTAGCGGGAGAAGATACGCAGTATTTT	CASSGLAGEDTQYF
TRBV7-9	TRBJ2-7	.	TRBD1	TGTTCCAGCAGCCGACGAGGACAGGGAAGGTCCTACGAGCAGTACTTC	CSSSRRGQGRSYEQYF
TRBV10-3	TRBJ2-1	.	TRBD2	TGTGCCATCAGTGAGACGACTAGCGGGAGGAGGCAGTTCTTC	CAISETTSGRRQFF
TRBV19	TRBJ2-1	.	.	TGTGCCAGTAGTATACCAAGGACTCTACCTACCTACAATGAGCAGTTCTTC	CASSIPRTLPTYNEQFF
TRBV7-5	TRBJ1-1	.	.	TGTGTCAGAAGCTCCCAACCGCAGACTGTTGATAGCACTGAAGCTTTCTTT	CVRSSQPQTVDSTEAFF
TRBV5-1	TRBJ1-5	.	TRBD1	TGCGCCAGCAGCCCGGACAGGGGTTCCCAGCCCCAGCATTTT	CASSPDRGSQPQHF
TRBV7-9	TRBJ1-2	.	.	TGTTCCAGCAGCTTAGTCGGGTACGGCTACACCTTC	CSSSLVGYGYTF
TRBV28	TRBJ2-2	.	TRBD1	TGTGCCAGCAGTTTAATTCCGGGGACAGGGGGAACCGGGGAGCTGTTTTTT	CASSLIPGTGGTGELFF
TRBV2	TRBJ1-2	.	.	TGTGCCAGCAGACAAATTGTACAGAGAGCAGGCGGCTACACCTTC	CASRQIVQRAGGYTF